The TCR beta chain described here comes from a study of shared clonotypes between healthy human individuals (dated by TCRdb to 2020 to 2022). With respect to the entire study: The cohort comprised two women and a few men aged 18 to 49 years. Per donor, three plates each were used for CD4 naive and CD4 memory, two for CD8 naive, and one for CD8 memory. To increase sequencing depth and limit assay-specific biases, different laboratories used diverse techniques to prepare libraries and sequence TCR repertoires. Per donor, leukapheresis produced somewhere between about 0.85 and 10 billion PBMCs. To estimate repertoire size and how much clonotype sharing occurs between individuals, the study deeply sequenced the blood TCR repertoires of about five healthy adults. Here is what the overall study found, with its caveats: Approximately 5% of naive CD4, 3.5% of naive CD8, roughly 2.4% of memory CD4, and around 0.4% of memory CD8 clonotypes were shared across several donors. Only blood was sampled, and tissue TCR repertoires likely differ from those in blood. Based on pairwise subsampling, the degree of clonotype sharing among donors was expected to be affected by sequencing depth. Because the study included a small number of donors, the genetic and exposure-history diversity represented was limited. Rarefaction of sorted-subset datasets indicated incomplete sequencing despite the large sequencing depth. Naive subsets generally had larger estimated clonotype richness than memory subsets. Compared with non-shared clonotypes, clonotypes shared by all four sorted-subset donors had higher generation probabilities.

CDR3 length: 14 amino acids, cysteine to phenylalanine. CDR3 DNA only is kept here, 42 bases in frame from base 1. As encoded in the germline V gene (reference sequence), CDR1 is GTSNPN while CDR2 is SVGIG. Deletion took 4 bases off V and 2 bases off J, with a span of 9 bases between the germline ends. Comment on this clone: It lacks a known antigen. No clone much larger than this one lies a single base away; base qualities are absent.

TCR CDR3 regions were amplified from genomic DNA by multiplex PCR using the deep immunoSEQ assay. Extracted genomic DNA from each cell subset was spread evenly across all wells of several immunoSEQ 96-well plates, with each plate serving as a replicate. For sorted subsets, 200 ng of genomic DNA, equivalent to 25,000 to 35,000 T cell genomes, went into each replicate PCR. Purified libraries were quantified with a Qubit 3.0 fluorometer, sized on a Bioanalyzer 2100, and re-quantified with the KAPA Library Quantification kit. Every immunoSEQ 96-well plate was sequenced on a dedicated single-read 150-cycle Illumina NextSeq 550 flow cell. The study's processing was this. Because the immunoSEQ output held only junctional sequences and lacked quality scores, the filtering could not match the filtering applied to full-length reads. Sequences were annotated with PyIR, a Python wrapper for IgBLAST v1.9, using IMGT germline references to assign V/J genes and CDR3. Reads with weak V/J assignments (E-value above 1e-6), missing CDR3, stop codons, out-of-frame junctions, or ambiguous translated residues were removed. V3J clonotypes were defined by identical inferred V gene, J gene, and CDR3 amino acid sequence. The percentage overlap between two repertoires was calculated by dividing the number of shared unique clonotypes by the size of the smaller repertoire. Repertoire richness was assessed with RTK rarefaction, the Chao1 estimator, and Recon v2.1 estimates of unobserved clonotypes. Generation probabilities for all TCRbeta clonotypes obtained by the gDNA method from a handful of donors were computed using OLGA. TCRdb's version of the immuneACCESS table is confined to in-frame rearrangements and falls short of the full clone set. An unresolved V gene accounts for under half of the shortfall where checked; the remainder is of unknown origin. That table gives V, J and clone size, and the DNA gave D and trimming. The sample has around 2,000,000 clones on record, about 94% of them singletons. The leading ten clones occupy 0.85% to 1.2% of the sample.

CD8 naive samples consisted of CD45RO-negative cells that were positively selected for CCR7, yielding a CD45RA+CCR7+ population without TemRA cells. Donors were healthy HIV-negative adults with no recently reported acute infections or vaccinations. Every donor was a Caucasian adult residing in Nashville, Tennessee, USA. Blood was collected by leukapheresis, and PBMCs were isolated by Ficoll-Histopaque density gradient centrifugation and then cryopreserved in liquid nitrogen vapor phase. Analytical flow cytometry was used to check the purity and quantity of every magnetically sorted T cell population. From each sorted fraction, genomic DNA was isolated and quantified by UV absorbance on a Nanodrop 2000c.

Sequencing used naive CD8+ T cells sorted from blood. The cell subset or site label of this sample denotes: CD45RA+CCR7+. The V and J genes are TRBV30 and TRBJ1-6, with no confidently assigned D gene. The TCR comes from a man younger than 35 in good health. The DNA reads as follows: TGTGCCTGGACGCAGAGCCCCTATAATTCACCCCTCCACTTT. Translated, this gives CAWTQSPYNSPLHF.